The clone carrying this T cell receptor (beta chain) was observed at least ten times. The target antigen is unknown. Germline loops: CDR1 DFQATT, CDR2 SNEGSKA (reference sequence). CDR3 size: 15 residues. V lost 3 bases and J 3 bases, leaving 18 bases between the germline ends. This entry belongs to a study of response to subunit inactivated influenza vaccine. Whole-study results and caveats: The authors offered the suggestion that each seasonal influenza vaccination recruits few new T cells.

TCRdb itself ran the RT-PCR reads through MiXCR, one entry per CDR3 protein. Counted here are hundreds of thousands of distinct CDR3 sequences, about 14% occurring once; the ten biggest clones make up 7.5% to 8%. The source was PBMCs from blood, collected 14 to 15 days before vaccination. The chain joins TRBV20-1 to TRBJ2-7; D could derive from TRBD1 or TRBD2 (5 bases each). The origin of this receptor is a man in his fifties who received an inactivated influenza vaccine. The CDR3 loop reads CSASRGRDRSYEQYF. Written as DNA, the CDR3 is TGCAGTGCTAGCCGCGGCCGGGACCGCAGCTACGAGCAGTACTTC.